The 28 T cell receptor beta chains below all came from one sample that was sequenced in a study of T cell clonality in common variable immunodeficiency. Repertoires were generated with immunoSEQ multiplex PCR, while TCRdb's copy carries only in-frame clones and drops some. The data show fewer than 75,000 clones, with none appearing a single time. The sample consisted of peripheral blood mononuclear cells. These receptors were obtained from a person aged 18-70 years in good health.

This clone has at least ten counts. The CDR3 reads CASRTEGEDGYTF. CDR3 bases read: TGCGCCAGCAGAACGGAGGGGGAGGATGGC. V and J are TRBV5-1 and TRBJ1-2; a possible D gene is TRBD1 (6 bases). The read ends 3 residues shy of where the CDR3 ends; the end is completed using the germline J gene. With 5 bases removed from V and 6 bases from J, the gap between germline ends came to 14 bases. The germline V gene encodes CDR1 SGHRS and CDR2 YFSETQ. The CDR3 runs 13 residues. The full variable domain, its missing parts supplied by reference TRBV5-1 and TRBJ1-2, is KAGVTQTPRYLIKTRGQQVTLSCSPISGHRSVSWYQQTPGQGLQFLFEYFSETQRNKGNFPGRFSGRQFSNSRSEMNVSTLELGDSALYLCASRTEGEDGYTFGSGTRLTVV.

In its sample, this clone was seen many times. Relative to the germline gene, one junction end is altered; a read error may explain this. The sequenced fragment ends 3 residues before the CDR3 boundary, so the rest is inferred from the germline J gene. This sequence joins TRBV20-1 and TRBJ2-3; 9 nucleotides line up with TRBD2. From germline, CDR1 is DFQATT and CDR2 SNEGSKA (reference sequence). This CDR3 is 15 amino acids long. The CDR3 DNA, read in part, is TGCAGTGCTAGTGTCGAAGGGACTAGCAGAGATACG. Its translation: CSASVEGTSRDT. The whole CDR3 sequence is CSASVEGTSRDTQYF.

Only a few counts were recorded for this clone. From the germline J gene comes the end of the CDR3, since the read stops 3 residues before it. V usage is TRBV2 and J usage is TRBJ2-3, with 8 bases matching TRBD2. The germline CDR1 and CDR2 sequences are SNHLY and FYNNEI. The CDR3 spans 15 residues. J lost 2 bases, V lost 6 bases, and 7 bases had no gene match. CDR3 DNA (partial): TGTGCCAGCAGAGGGGCGGGGGGCCTCACAGATACG. Translation: CASRGAGGLTDT. The CDR3 in full is CASRGAGGLTDTQYF.

This clone was observed many times. The missing CDR3 end, 3 residues past where the read stops, is filled in from the germline J gene. The chain has TRBV28 and TRBJ1-2, with D hard to call. From germline, CDR1 is MDHEN and CDR2 SYDVKM. The CDR3 runs to 14 residues. CDR3 residues: CASSFGGPMRGYTF. The part of the CDR3 DNA that was read is TGTGCCAGCAGTTTTGGCGGCCCTATGAGGGGC.

This clone was seen many times. The read comes to an end 3 residues before the CDR3 does, leaving the germline J gene to fill in the end. V and J are TRBV2 and TRBJ2-7; 7 bases map to TRBD1. Trimming cost V 3 bases and J 3 bases; bases outside gene matches: 5. CDR1 and CDR2 from the germline V gene are SNHLY and FYNNEI. The CDR3 sequence is 14 residues long. CDR3 amino acids: CASSDPRQGYEQYF. The CDR3 DNA, read in part, is TGTGCCAGCAGTGACCCCCGACAGGGCTACGAG. Together with reference TRBV2 and TRBJ2-7, the CDR3 gives the full variable domain: EPEVTQTPSHQVTQMGQEVILRCVPISNHLYFYWYRQILGQKVEFLVSFYNNEISEKSEIFDDQFSVERPDGSNFTLKIRSTKLEDSAMYFCASSDPRQGYEQYFGPGTRLTVT.

This clone was detected ten times or more. The read falls 3 residues short of the CDR3 end, and the missing part is taken from the germline J gene. This chain links TRBV19 with TRBJ1-4, with D possibly matching TRBD1 (5 bases). Deletions cut 4 bases from V and 0 bases from J, with 12 bases between. Germline V gives CDR1 LNHDA, CDR2 SQIVND (reference sequence). The CDR3 is 16 residues long. The CDR3 sequence: CASSTETGATNEKLFF. CDR3 DNA (partial): TGTGCCAGTAGTACGGAAACAGGAGCAACTAATGAAAAA.

Many counts were recorded for this clone. The read terminates 3 residues before the CDR3 end, so the remaining end is supplied by the germline J gene. J is TRBJ1-3 and V is TRBV30; 9 nucleotides line up with TRBD1. Trimming removed 5 bases from V and 1 base from J; junction bases left unmatched: 6. CDR1 GTSNPN and CDR2 SVGIG come from the germline V gene (reference sequence). The CDR3 totals 15 residues. Partial CDR3 DNA: TGTGCCTGGGGGAGAGACAGGGGGTCTGGAAACACC. Its protein product is CAWGRDRGSGNT. The whole CDR3 protein reads CAWGRDRGSGNTIYF. The full variable domain, completed using reference TRBV30 and TRBJ1-3, is SQTIHQWPATLVQPVGSPLSLECTVEGTSNPNLYWYRQAAGRGLQLLFYSVGIGQISSEVPQNLSASRPQDRQFILSSKKLLLSDSGFYLCAWGRDRGSGNTIYFGEGSWLTVV.

This clone was seen repeatedly, ten times or more. The read terminates 3 residues ahead of where the CDR3 ends, so the germline J gene completes it. The V call is TRBV18, the J call TRBJ1-1; no clear D. The germline V gene encodes CDR1 KGHSH and CDR2 LQKENI. The CDR3 covers 13 residues. Trimming cost V 2 bases and J 1 base, with 5 bases left between them. Incomplete CDR3 DNA: TGTGCCAGCTCACCAAACAGGAACACTGAA. Translating it yields CASSPNRNTE. The CDR3, in full, reads CASSPNRNTEAFF.

This clone came up many times. The CDR3 bases that were read are TGTGCCAGCAGCCGAGGACAGGGGGCAGAAAATGAG. This translates into CASSRGQGAENE. The full CDR3 reads CASSRGQGAENEQFF. The chain has TRBV7-9 and TRBJ2-1; 11 bases align to TRBD1. The CDR3 end falls 3 residues outside the read, so it is completed with the germline J gene. This CDR3 spans 15 amino acids. J was trimmed by 7 bases and V by 5 bases; bases with no gene match: 7. CDR1 and CDR2 (germline): SEHNR, FQNEAQ (reference sequence). The full variable domain, its missing parts supplied by reference TRBV7-9 and TRBJ2-1, is DTGVSQNPRHKITKRGQNVTFRCDPISEHNRLYWYRQTLGQGPEFLTYFQNEAQLEKSRLLSDRFSAERPKGSFSTLEIQRTEQGDSAMYLCASSRGQGAENEQFFGPGTRLTVL.

This clone was counted ten times or more. The chain's CDR3 is CASSLRLTQGNTIYF. Partial CDR3 DNA: TGTGCCAGCAGTTTACGGCTAACACAGGGAAACACC. The rearrangement links TRBV12-3 or TRBV12-4 to TRBJ1-3; D is ambiguous. The read is 3 residues too short to cover the CDR3 end, so that end is filled in from the germline J gene. CDR3 length: 15 residues. V lost 2 bases and J 4 bases, leaving 12 bases between the germline ends.

This clone was observed many times. The read finishes 3 residues shy of the CDR3 end, and the germline J gene is used to complete it. This chain uses TRBV30 with TRBJ2-7; D is perhaps TRBD2 (5 bases). Trimming stripped 2 bases from V and 6 bases from J, with 14 bases between. The CDR3 consists of 13 residues. Per germline, CDR1 GTSNPN and CDR2 SVGIG (reference sequence). The CDR3 sequence is CAWSPGLSTEQYF. CDR3 DNA (partial): TGTGCCTGGAGTCCAGGACTCTCCACCGAG.

As for this clone: The observed sequence ends 3 residues before the CDR3 terminus, with the missing tail filled in from the germline J gene. The chain is built from TRBV2 and TRBJ2-7, with 8 bases that match TRBD1. The CDR3 spans 13 residues. The ends lost 11 bases at V and 3 bases at J; junction bases unmatched: 9. Germline CDR1 is SNHLY and CDR2 is FYNNEI. The CDR3 protein is CAGGQGKSYEQYF. The part of the CDR3 DNA that was read is TGTGCCGGAGGACAGGGAAAAAGCTACGAG.

This clone was detected ten times or more. The read comes to an end 3 residues before the CDR3 does, leaving the germline J gene to fill in the end. V usage is TRBV30 and J usage is TRBJ2-2, with 9 bases fitting TRBD1. There are 16 residues in the CDR3. Trimming at V came to 5 bases and at J to 4 bases, leaving 11 bases not matched to a gene. Germline V gene data show CDR1 as GTSNPN and CDR2 as SVGIG (reference sequence). The covered CDR3 bases are TGTGCCTGGGGGACAGGGATAGTTGATTTCACCGGGGAG. Its protein is CAWGTGIVDFTGE. The whole CDR3 reads CAWGTGIVDFTGELFF. Together with reference TRBV30 and TRBJ2-2, the CDR3 gives the full variable domain: SQTIHQWPATLVQPVGSPLSLECTVEGTSNPNLYWYRQAAGRGLQLLFYSVGIGQISSEVPQNLSASRPQDRQFILSSKKLLLSDSGFYLCAWGTGIVDFTGELFFGEGSRLTVL.

This clone occurred many times. Coverage ceases 3 residues before the CDR3 finishes, and the germline J gene fills in the end. The rearrangement uses TRBV5-1 and TRBJ1-1, with TRBD1 matching 8 bases. The CDR3 has 12 amino acids. Per germline, CDR1 SGHRS and CDR2 YFSETQ. The sequenced CDR3 bases are TGCGCCAGCAGCCTCGACAGGGGCTTG. Translating it yields CASSLDRGL. The CDR3 in full is CASSLDRGLAFF.

This clone was detected many times. The read comes to an end 3 residues before the CDR3 does, leaving the germline J gene to fill in the end. The chain carries TRBV6-1 and TRBJ1-2; unclear D gene. Germline V gives CDR1 MNHNS, CDR2 SASEGT. Trimming left V 1 base short and J 4 bases short, with 16 bases between. CDR3 length equals 16 residues. Here the CDR3 reads CASSEDAASHVYGYTF. CDR3 DNA, as far as it was read: TGTGCCAGCAGTGAAGATGCAGCGTCCCATGTCTATGGC.

This clone was counted at least ten times. The read falls 3 residues short of the CDR3 end, and the missing part is taken from the germline J gene. The V and J genes are TRBV7-9 and TRBJ2-7, with D maybe TRBD1 (6 bases). Trimming stripped 5 bases from V and 1 base from J, with 9 bases between. CDR1 and CDR2 from the germline V gene are SEHNR and FQNEAQ (reference sequence). The CDR3 totals 13 residues. The CDR3 is CASSQDSSYEQYF. The DNA read from the CDR3 is TGTGCCAGCAGCCAGGACAGTTCCTACGAG.

This clone was counted ten times or more. With the read ending 3 residues before the CDR3 end, the germline J gene is used to fill in that end. The chain uses TRBV5-6 and TRBJ2-7; 8 nucleotides line up with TRBD1. V shed 1 base and J 3 bases; nucleotides not matched to a gene: 3. The length of the CDR3 is 14 residues. From germline, CDR1 is SGHDT and CDR2 YYEEEE. This CDR3 is CASSLPGGIYEQYF. CDR3 bases read: TGTGCCAGCAGCTTGCCAGGGGGCATCTACGAG.

This clone was seen repeatedly, ten times or more. The part of the CDR3 DNA that was read is TGTGCCACTTGGGACGGGACAAACTCCTACGAG. Protein product: CATWDGTNSYE. The entire CDR3 is CATWDGTNSYEQYF. The genes are TRBV19 and TRBJ2-7; perhaps TRBD1 as D (6 bases). Sequencing ends 3 residues short of the CDR3 end; the germline J gene provides the rest. V lost 10 bases, J lost 0 bases, and 16 bases lay in between. CDR1 is LNHDA, CDR2 SQIVND, per germline (reference sequence). The CDR3 length is 14 residues.

This clone was counted ten times or more. The CDR3 end lies 3 residues beyond the end of the read and is filled in from the germline J gene. The chain links TRBV5-5 to TRBJ1-2; D is possibly TRBD1 (5 bases). Trimming removed 3 bases at V and 6 bases at J, with 12 bases between. The CDR3 has 13 residues. Germline CDR1 is SGHKS and CDR2 is YYEKEE (reference sequence). CDR3 bases read: TGTGCCAGCAGCTCGGGACCGGGGGATGGC. Protein sequence: CASSSGPGDG. The entire CDR3 is CASSSGPGDGYTF.

Only a few counts were recorded for this clone. A much larger clone lies one base from this, so it may be a read error. The CDR3 extends 3 residues past the end of the read, so its final part is completed from the germline J gene. The chain carries TRBV10-2 and TRBJ1-4, with D possibly matching TRBD1 (5 bases). The germline V gene encodes CDR1 WSHSY and CDR2 SAAADI. This CDR3 comprises 15 residues. CDR3 sequence: CASRNGGTGANVLFF. CDR3 DNA, as far as it was read: TGCGCCAGCAGGAATGGGGGGACTGGGGCCAACGTA.

This clone has a count of ten or more. The read terminates 3 residues ahead of where the CDR3 ends, so the germline J gene completes it. Other nucleotide sequences in the sample specify the same CDR3. V usage is TRBV19 and J usage is TRBJ2-2; no reliable D call. This CDR3 is 14 amino acids long. Germline values: CDR1 LNHDA, CDR2 SQIVND (reference sequence). V lost 1 base and J lost 2, with 5 bases in between. CDR3 loop: CASSIVGNTGELFF. The DNA read from the CDR3 is TGTGCCAGTAGTATAGTCGGTAACACCGGGGAG.

This clone has a count of ten or more. The CDR3 goes on 3 residues after the read ends, and that part is filled in from the germline J gene. The V call is TRBV19, the J call TRBJ2-7; a possible D gene is TRBD1 (6 bases). Trimming left V 3 bases short and J 5 bases short, with 14 bases between. Germline V CDR1 and CDR2: LNHDA, SQIVND (reference sequence). The CDR3 runs 14 residues. CDR3 DNA (partial): TGTGCCAGTAGTATGAGCAGGGGTACCAACGAG. Protein: CASSMSRGTNE. The CDR3, in full, reads CASSMSRGTNEQYF.

This clone was found many times. The missing CDR3 end, 3 residues past where the read stops, is filled in from the germline J gene. The chain has TRBV20-1 and TRBJ1-2; 11 nucleotides agree with TRBD1. Unmatched junction bases numbered 12, after V lost 8 bases and J lost 7 bases. The CDR3 is made up of 14 amino acids. The V gene's germline CDR1 is DFQATT and CDR2 SNEGSKA (reference sequence). The CDR3 DNA, read in part, is TGCAGTACCGGGGGCGGGGACAGGGGGGTTGGC. It encodes CSTGGGDRGVG. The entire CDR3 protein is CSTGGGDRGVGYTF.

This clone was counted at least ten times. Read coverage stops 3 residues before the CDR3 terminus; the germline J gene supplies the remainder. The chain combines TRBV12-3 or TRBV12-4 with TRBJ2-1; D ambiguous. The CDR3 sequence is 14 residues long. Trimming shortened V by 7 bases and J by 0 bases, and 10 bases separated the two germline ends. Partial CDR3 DNA: TGTGCCAGCACCCCGTCTAACTCCTACAATGAG. It specifies CASTPSNSYNE. The complete CDR3 sequence is CASTPSNSYNEQFF.

This clone was detected many times. The CDR3 goes on 3 residues after the read ends, and that part is filled in from the germline J gene. V and J are TRBV4-1 and TRBJ1-6; 7 positions match TRBD1. This CDR3 region has 16 residues. V gave up 0 bases and J gave up 6 bases; unmatched junction bases: 5. In germline, CDR1 is MGHRA, CDR2 YSYEKL. The CDR3 is CASSQERQGGNSPLHF. The sequenced CDR3 bases are TGCGCCAGCAGCCAAGAGAGACAGGGAGGTAATTCACCC.

This clone occurred many times. CDR3 DNA (partial): TGTGCCAGCTCCCCCAATCGACAGGCGGTAAACACTGAA. Its translation: CASSPNRQAVNTE. The CDR3 as a whole reads CASSPNRQAVNTEAFF. V usage is TRBV18 and J usage is TRBJ1-1; possibly TRBD1 for D (6 bases). Sequencing ends 3 residues short of the CDR3 end; the germline J gene provides the rest. Germline V CDR1 and CDR2: KGHSH, LQKENI. This CDR3 comprises 16 residues. V shed 6 bases and J shed 2 bases, with 19 bases lying between them.

The sample holds many counts of this clone. The sequence runs out 3 residues before the end of the CDR3; the remainder is reconstructed from the germline J gene. V gene TRBV6-4 combines with J gene TRBJ2-3; 7 bases match TRBD1. The ends lost 3 bases at V and 0 bases at J; junction bases unmatched: 0. Germline CDR1 and CDR2: MRHNA and SNTAGT. The CDR3 has 14 residues. This CDR3 reads CASSETGSTDTQYF. The covered CDR3 bases are TGTGCCAGCAGTGAGACAGGGAGCACAGATACG.

At least ten counts were recorded for this clone. The CDR3 extends 3 residues past the end of the read, so its final part is completed from the germline J gene. The chain combines TRBV4-1 with TRBJ2-2; no reliable D call. Deletions cut 1 base from V and 3 bases from J, with 6 bases between. This CDR3 comprises 14 residues. CDR1 and CDR2 (germline): MGHRA, YSYEKL. This CDR3 reads CASSQGLYTGELFF. The covered CDR3 bases are TGCGCCAGCAGCCAAGGCCTATACACCGGGGAG.